The following is a T cell receptor beta chain sequence with its context. The entry originates in a study of blood T cell repertoires in COVID-19. Study-level background: Researchers got acute and convalescent COVID-19 samples from the United States, Italy and Spain. PBMCs, B-cell-depleted T cells, or T cells provided the cDNA or gDNA that made up the material.

The V gene's germline CDR1 is SEHNR and CDR2 FQNEAQ (reference sequence). Trimming removed 4 bases from V and 8 bases from J, with 18 bases in between. The CDR3 extends over 16 amino acids. In the source study's methods: By means of reference gene primer amplification, nucleated cell counts were estimated. Libraries were prepared by immunoSEQ multiplex PCR; TCRdb keeps only in-frame clonotypes and omits some of them. D and trimming were read from the DNA, whereas the V and J calls and clone size are those reported in that table. Among about 73,000 clones listed, about 91% were seen once. Input material: peripheral blood. J is TRBJ1-6 and V is TRBV7-9; tentative D call: TRBD1 (5 bases). The TCR sequence derives from a man older than 75 with acute or convalescent COVID-19. This CDR3 reads CASSSTQRGWDSPLHF. DNA for the CDR3: TGTGCCAGCAGCTCCACACAGCGGGGGTGGGATTCACCCCTCCACTTT.